A selection of T cell receptor beta chains follows, all from one sample in a study of blood T cell repertoires in COVID-19. Assay used: immunoSEQ multiplex PCR; TCRdb lists only in-frame clones, some missing. The repertoire consists of roughly 75,000 clones, with approximately 87% occurring once and the leading ten covering around a sixth. Sequences were obtained from peripheral blood. These receptors were collected from a man older than 75 in a cohort sampled during active COVID-19. Each CDR3 is given with its conserved first and last residue. D genes are given only for firm matches. Size is omitted from some rows. Given values are once, few, many or a class for expanded clones.

j_gene | abundance | d_gene | v_gene | CDR3aa | CDR3nt
TRBJ1-5 | NA | NA | TRBV6-2/TRBV6-3 | CASSYGGASNQPQHF | TGTGCCAGCAGTTACGGGGGGGCGAGCAATCAGCCCCAGCATTTT
TRBJ2-7 | NA | TRBD2 | TRBV19 | CASSRTSGAHEQYF | TGTGCCAGTAGCAGGACTAGCGGGGCCCACGAGCAGTACTTC
TRBJ2-2 | few | NA | TRBV18 | CASSPPLIPTANTGELFF | TGTGCCAGCTCACCACCTTTGATTCCCACAGCGAACACCGGGGAGCTGTTTTTT
TRBJ1-1 | once | TRBD1 | TRBV7-9 | CASSLNPGTENTEAFF | TGTGCCAGCAGCTTGAACCCCGGGACAGAGAACACTGAAGCTTTCTTT
TRBJ2-5 | NA | TRBD1 | TRBV7-3 | CASSSGQLQETQYF | TGTGCCAGCAGCTCGGGACAGCTCCAAGAGACCCAGTACTTC
TRBJ2-7 | NA | TRBD2 | TRBV10-3 | CAISEPSGGTYEQYF | TGTGCCATCAGTGAACCTAGCGGGGGAACCTACGAGCAGTACTTC
TRBJ1-1 | NA | NA | TRBV3-1/TRBV3-2 | CASSQGTVANTEAFF | TGTGCCAGCAGCCAAGGGACAGTAGCGAACACTGAAGCTTTCTTT
TRBJ1-6 | NA | TRBD1 | TRBV11-1 | CASSLGRGDSPLHF | TGTGCCAGCAGCTTGGGCAGGGGGGATTCACCCCTCCACTTT
TRBJ1-3 | NA | NA | TRBV6-1 | CASSEVSWQASGNTIYF | TGTGCCAGCAGTGAAGTATCTTGGCAGGCGTCCGGAAACACCATATATTTT
TRBJ1-2 | NA | NA | TRBV7-2 | CASSALTGAGYGYTF | TGTGCCAGCAGCGCCCTTACAGGCGCCGGCTATGGCTACACCTTC
TRBJ1-2 | few | NA | TRBV25-1 | CASSRGLGYGYTF | TGTGCCAGCAGTAGAGGGCTAGGGTATGGCTACACCTTC
TRBJ1-5 | few | NA | TRBV6-2/TRBV6-3 | CASSLGHREGPQHF | TGTGCCAGCAGTCTTGGACACCGCGAAGGGCCCCAGCATTTT
TRBJ2-7 | NA | TRBD1 | TRBV11-2 | CASSLPGTGVSEPYEQYF | TGTGCCAGCAGCTTGCCCGGGACAGGGGTGTCTGAGCCCTACGAGCAGTACTTC
TRBJ1-4 | NA | NA | TRBV4-3 | CASSQESGAGEKLFF | TGCGCCAGCAGCCAAGAATCAGGGGCCGGGGAAAAACTGTTTTTT
TRBJ1-1 | NA | TRBD1 | TRBV2 | CASRVDRGDTEAFF | TGTGCCAGCAGGGTGGACAGGGGAGACACTGAAGCTTTCTTT
TRBJ1-1 | few | NA | TRBV6-6 | CASSIQGPEAFF | TGTGCCAGCAGTATACAGGGCCCTGAAGCTTTCTTT
TRBJ2-3 | NA | NA | TRBV6-2/TRBV6-3 | CASSPYTDTQYF | TGTGCCAGCAGTCCCTACACAGATACGCAGTATTTT
TRBJ2-7 | NA | TRBD2 | TRBV19 | CASSIATEGLASPYEQYF | TGTGCCAGTAGTATAGCCACGGAGGGACTAGCGTCTCCCTACGAGCAGTACTTC
TRBJ2-3 | NA | NA | TRBV11-2 | CASSRGSPSTDTQYF | TGTGCCAGCAGCCGGGGATCCCCGAGCACAGATACGCAGTATTTT
TRBJ2-2 | once | NA | TRBV18 | CASSPAGTMNTGELFF | TGTGCCAGCTCACCAGCTGGCACTATGAACACCGGGGAGCTGTTTTTT
TRBJ2-7 | NA | NA | TRBV19 | CASSIDRAGEQYF | TGTGCCAGTAGTATAGATAGGGCGGGGGAGCAGTACTTC
TRBJ1-5 | few | NA | TRBV19 | CASTGAATQPQHF | TGTGCCAGTACAGGGGCAGCAACTCAGCCCCAGCATTTT
TRBJ1-1 | NA | NA | TRBV19 | CASSLMGSMNTEAFF | TGTGCCAGTAGTCTTATGGGCAGCATGAACACTGAAGCTTTCTTT
TRBJ2-1 | NA | TRBD2 | TRBV10-3 | CASSKGLAGGEQFF | TGTGCCAGCTCTAAGGGACTAGCTGGCGGTGAGCAGTTCTTC
TRBJ2-5 | NA | TRBD2 | TRBV3-1/TRBV3-2 | CASSQWFGGGGETQYF | TGTGCCAGCAGCCAATGGTTCGGCGGGGGAGGTGAGACCCAGTACTTC
TRBJ2-5 | NA | NA | TRBV3-1/TRBV3-2 | CASSQDYASETQYF | TGTGCCAGCAGCCAAGATTATGCGTCGGAGACCCAGTACTTC
TRBJ1-5 | NA | TRBD1 | TRBV3-1/TRBV3-2 | CASSSGQGAGQPQHF | TGTGCCAGCAGTTCCGGACAGGGGGCGGGACAGCCCCAGCATTTT
TRBJ2-5 | NA | TRBD2 | TRBV2 | CASTPRGGSSGDGTQYF | TGTGCCAGCACCCCCCGGGGGGGCTCGAGCGGGGACGGGACCCAGTACTTC
TRBJ1-1 | NA | NA | TRBV4-2 | CASSQDRLNTEAFF | TGTGCCAGCAGCCAGGACAGACTGAACACTGAAGCTTTCTTT
TRBJ2-7 | NA | NA | TRBV7-8 | CASSPSEARNEQYF | TGTGCCAGCAGCCCCAGCGAGGCGAGGAACGAGCAGTACTTC
TRBJ2-5 | NA | NA | TRBV7-9 | CASSSRGAQETQYF | TGTGCCAGCAGCTCCCGGGGGGCCCAAGAGACCCAGTACTTC
TRBJ2-7 | NA | NA | TRBV6-2/TRBV6-3 | CASSYSKWGGPYEQYF | TGTGCCAGCAGTTACTCGAAGTGGGGGGGGCCCTATGAGCAGTACTTC
TRBJ1-5 | NA | NA | TRBV27 | CASSWGLHQPQHF | TGTGCCAGCAGTTGGGGGCTCCATCAGCCCCAGCATTTT
TRBJ2-7 | NA | NA | TRBV3-1/TRBV3-2 | CASSREGAYEQYF | TGTGCCAGCAGCCGGGAAGGGGCCTACGAGCAGTACTTC
TRBJ2-1 | NA | TRBD2 | TRBV3-1/TRBV3-2 | CAAGGGKLHNEQFF | TGTGCAGCGGGAGGGGGGAAACTACACAATGAGCAGTTCTTC
TRBJ1-2 | NA | NA | TRBV4-2 | CASSPPQNYGYTF | TGTGCCAGCAGCCCCCCACAGAACTATGGCTACACCTTC
TRBJ2-7 | NA | TRBD1 | TRBV6-5 | CASSLDREHEQYF | TGTGCCAGCAGTCTGGACAGGGAGCACGAGCAGTACTTC
TRBJ2-3 | NA | NA | TRBV4-2 | CASSSRAGLTTDTQYF | TGTGCCAGCAGCTCAAGGGCGGGACTCACCACGGATACGCAGTATTTT
TRBJ2-7 | NA | NA | TRBV5-1 | CASSSGGTQSYEQYF | TGCGCCAGCAGCTCCGGAGGGACGCAGTCCTACGAGCAGTACTTC
TRBJ2-4 | once | TRBD2 | TRBV6-5 | CASTPRRGDENIQYF | TGTGCCAGCACCCCACGGCGGGGGGACGAAAACATTCAGTACTTC
TRBJ2-1 | NA | TRBD2 | TRBV28 | CASSRGLANNEQFF | TGTGCCAGCAGCCGAGGACTAGCGAACAATGAGCAGTTCTTC
TRBJ1-1 | NA | NA | TRBV5-1 | CASSDNGARVEAFF | TGCGCCAGCAGCGACAATGGGGCGCGCGTTGAAGCTTTCTTT
TRBJ2-7 | NA | TRBD1 | TRBV10-3 | CAISEPSRQGTYEQYF | TGTGCCATCAGTGAGCCCAGCCGACAGGGGACCTACGAGCAGTACTTC
TRBJ1-3 | NA | TRBD1 | TRBV28 | CASSKSGQGKISGNTIYF | TGTGCCAGCAGCAAAAGTGGACAGGGTAAAATCTCTGGAAACACCATATATTTT
TRBJ1-5 | NA | TRBD1 | TRBV2 | CASRGDSFSNQPQHF | TGTGCCAGCAGGGGGGACAGTTTTAGCAATCAGCCCCAGCATTTT
TRBJ1-1 | NA | TRBD1 | TRBV5-4 | CASSSGDWTGGTEAFF | TGTGCCAGCAGCTCTGGAGATTGGACAGGGGGAACTGAAGCTTTCTTT
TRBJ1-1 | NA | NA | TRBV10-3 | CAISELQHTEAFF | TGTGCCATCAGTGAGCTACAGCACACTGAAGCTTTCTTT
TRBJ1-3 | few | NA | TRBV18 | CASSPPTANTIYF | TGTGCCAGCTCACCACCGACAGCAAACACCATATATTTT
TRBJ1-2 | NA | TRBD1 | TRBV18 | CASSPEQGANYGYTF | TGTGCCAGCTCGCCCGAACAGGGGGCAAACTATGGCTACACCTTC
TRBJ1-6 | once | TRBD1 | TRBV19 | CATTDRESPLHF | TGTGCCACGACCGACAGGGAGTCACCCCTCCACTTT
TRBJ2-1 | NA | TRBD2 | TRBV7-3 | CASSISGGAMYNEQFF | TGTGCCAGCAGCATTAGCGGGGGGGCCATGTACAATGAGCAGTTCTTC
TRBJ1-6 | NA | TRBD1 | TRBV3-1/TRBV3-2 | CASSQDGTGGRSPLHF | TGTGCCAGCAGCCAAGATGGGACAGGGGGCCGTTCACCCCTCCACTTT
TRBJ1-2 | NA | TRBD1 | TRBV6-5 | CASRNRGLNYGYTF | TGTGCCAGCAGGAACAGGGGGCTTAACTATGGCTACACCTTC
TRBJ2-2 | once | NA | TRBV13 | CASSPGTTNTGELFF | TGTGCCAGCAGCCCCGGGACAACGAACACCGGGGAGCTGTTTTTT